This T cell receptor beta chain was retrieved from a study of regulatory T cells in long-lasting Graves disease. This clonotype was counted at least ten times. Its antigen is not known. Notes on the study in general: Clonotypes that were public and shared totalled 2,500 to 3,500 in persistent patients versus roughly 1,000 in new patients.

This CDR3 has 15 amino acids. Germline V CDR1 and CDR2: MDHEN, SYDVKM. Trimming stripped 5 bases from V and 1 base from J, with 14 bases between. As for time point: newly diagnosed GD, antithyroid drugs for less than 3 months. From PBMCs, RNA was extracted and then used to make the TCR library. With iRepertoire HTBI primers and Arm-PCR of CDR3 regions, TCR beta libraries were built. In TCRdb, the multiplex PCR reads were re-called with MiXCR into one record per CDR3 protein. The top ten clones hold around 12% of a sample with roughly 610,000 distinct CDR3 sequences, 15% to 20% of them seen once. This sample was shared with a second study, whose subject was T cells in Graves' hyperthyroidism and ophthalmopathy. That paper notes: Blood samples included most of the expanded thyroid clonotypes exceeding 0.001.

This TCR was sampled from a man aged 18 to 29 with Graves disease. V usage is TRBV28 and J usage is TRBJ2-5; maybe TRBD1 (6 bases). Sequenced material: peripheral blood mononuclear cells (PBMCs), taken at new diagnosis, from a patient treated with antithyroid drugs. In nucleotides, the CDR3 is TGTGCCAGCAGTGTCAACCGGGACACCCAAGAGACCCAGTACTTC. As protein: CASSVNRDTQETQYF.